Shown below are 13 T cell receptor beta chains from a single sample sequenced in a study of cytomegalovirus exposure and HLA in healthy donors. Amplification used 60 Vbeta primers and 13 Jbeta primers. Method: immunoSEQ multiplex PCR; TCRdb's copy keeps in-frame clones and lacks some. The repertoire has under 150,000 clones, roughly three quarters of them found once; the top ten carry 1.2% to 1.5%. The material sequenced was PBMCs. The receptors stem from a woman between 40 and 50 years old in good health and CMV-seronegative.

Only one count was recorded for this clone. This chain connects TRBV27 to TRBJ2-3; 7 positions agree with TRBD2. The CDR3 has 15 amino acids. The trim removed 10 bases at V and 4 bases at J, leaving 14 bases unmatched. CDR1 is MNHEY and CDR2 is SMNVEV in the germline V gene (reference sequence). The CDR3 nucleotides read TGTGCCACAAAGGGAACTAGCGATAGGGCAGATACGCAGTATTTT. This encodes CATKGTSDRADTQYF.

J is TRBJ1-2 and V is TRBV6-1; 7 nucleotides match TRBD1. Trimming cost V 4 bases and J 3 bases; bases outside gene matches: 8. The CDR3 is 15 residues long. The germline V gene has CDR1 MNHNS and CDR2 SASEGT. The CDR3 bases are TGTGCCAGCAGTGGCACAGGGGCGGGTGACTATGGCTACACCTTC. Protein sequence: CASSGTGAGDYGYTF.

This clone was counted a single time. The gene calls are TRBV14 and TRBJ1-1, with unresolved D. Germline CDR1 and CDR2: SGHDN and FVKESK. This CDR3 region has 15 residues. The V end was cut by 6 bases, the J end by 0 bases, with 14 bases between. In DNA form, the CDR3 reads TGTGCCAGCAGGGCCCGCACGGGTCTGAACACTGAAGCTTTCTTT. Protein sequence: CASRARTGLNTEAFF.

The chain combines TRBV29-1 with TRBJ2-5; 9 positions match TRBD2. The trim removed 8 bases at V and 4 bases at J, leaving 11 bases unmatched. Germline CDR1 SQVTM, CDR2 ANQGSEA. This CDR3 comprises 14 residues. The CDR3 coding sequence is TGCAGCTACCTTAGCGGGGGTGTGGGAGAGACCCAGTACTTC. As protein: CSYLSGGVGETQYF.

The chain employs TRBV5-1 and TRBJ2-3, with TRBD2 matching over 8 bases. The germline CDR1 and CDR2 sequences are SGHRS and YFSETQ. Trimming at V came to 4 bases and at J to 0 bases, leaving 4 bases not matched to a gene. The length of the CDR3 is 15 residues. CDR3 nucleotide sequence: TGCGCCAGCAGCGGCGGGGGGACGAGCACAGATACGCAGTATTTT. Translation: CASSGGGTSTDTQYF.

The rearrangement uses TRBV15 and TRBJ1-3, with D unresolved. The germline V gene has CDR1 LNHNV and CDR2 YYDKDF (reference sequence). This CDR3 is 16 amino acids long. With 5 bases removed from V and 0 bases from J, the gap between germline ends came to 14 bases. The CDR3 DNA follows: TGTGCCACCAGCCCTAACCGGGTGGGCTCTGGAAACACCATATATTTT. The encoded protein is CATSPNRVGSGNTIYF. Combining the CDR3 with reference TRBV15 and TRBJ1-3 gives the whole variable domain DAMVIQNPRYQVTQFGKPVTLSCSQTLNHNVMYWYQQKSSQAPKLLFHYYDKDFNNEADTPDNFQSRRPNTSFCFLDIRSPGLGDTAMYLCATSPNRVGSGNTIYFGEGSWLTVV.

The chain has TRBV30 and TRBJ2-3, with 8 bases lining up with TRBD1. The V gene end was trimmed by 5 bases and the J gene end by 4 bases; junction bases not matched to a gene: 2. The V gene's germline CDR1 is GTSNPN and CDR2 SVGIG (reference sequence). The CDR3 covers 12 residues. The CDR3 spells CAWGQGADTQYF. CDR3 sequence (DNA): TGTGCCTGGGGACAGGGCGCAGATACGCAGTATTTT.

The chain carries TRBV7-2 and TRBJ1-2; D uncertain. The CDR3 consists of 13 residues. V was trimmed by 2 bases and J by 2 bases, leaving 6 bases between them. Germline CDR1 reads SGHTA; CDR2 reads FQGNSA. The CDR3 sequence is CASSLQANYGYTF. DNA of the CDR3: TGTGCCAGCAGCTTACAGGCCAACTATGGCTACACCTTC.

This chain joins TRBV10-1 and TRBJ1-1; perhaps TRBD1 as D (6 bases). Trimming stripped 4 bases from V and 6 bases from J, with 12 bases between. The CDR3 spans 13 residues. Germline V lookup: CDR1 WNHNN, CDR2 SYGVQD (reference sequence). CDR3 bases: TGCGCCAGCAGTGTCGCCGAGGGGGCTGAAGCTTTCTTT. Translated, it gives CASSVAEGAEAFF.

The chain recombines TRBV6-6 with TRBJ2-1, with D possibly matching TRBD1 (5 bases). Germline V CDR1 and CDR2: MNHNY, SVGAGI (reference sequence). V was trimmed by 6 bases and J by 8 bases, leaving 11 bases between them. The CDR3 spans 12 residues. The CDR3 reads CASSLRGYEQFF. The CDR3 DNA reads TGTGCCAGCAGCCTTAGGGGCTATGAGCAGTTCTTC.

The chain is built from TRBV4-1 and TRBJ2-7; 10 bases match TRBD1. Germline V gives CDR1 MGHRA, CDR2 YSYEKL. The CDR3 spans 16 residues. The ends lost 5 bases at V and 4 bases at J; junction bases unmatched: 11. The CDR3 DNA is TGCGCCAGCAGCTCCTCCCCGGGACAGGGGTTTTACGAGCAGTACTTC. It codes for CASSSSPGQGFYEQYF.

V and J are TRBV2 and TRBJ2-7; D possibly corresponds to TRBD1 (6 bases). Trimming left V 6 bases short and J 4 bases short, with 10 bases between. This CDR3 has 12 residues. Germline V gene data show CDR1 as SNHLY and CDR2 as FYNNEI. The DNA for the CDR3 is TGTGCCAGCAGGGGGACACGGTACGAGCAGTACTTC. Its protein is CASRGTRYEQYF.

V gene TRBV7-3 combines with J gene TRBJ2-1, with 8 bases matching TRBD2. The trim removed 5 bases at V and 8 bases at J, leaving 14 bases unmatched. CDR1 is SGHTA, CDR2 FQGTGA, per germline. CDR3 length: 16 amino acids. As DNA, the CDR3 is TGTGCCAGCAGCCCGCCTAGGACGTCGGGGGGGGATGAGCAGTTCTTC. It encodes CASSPPRTSGGDEQFF.